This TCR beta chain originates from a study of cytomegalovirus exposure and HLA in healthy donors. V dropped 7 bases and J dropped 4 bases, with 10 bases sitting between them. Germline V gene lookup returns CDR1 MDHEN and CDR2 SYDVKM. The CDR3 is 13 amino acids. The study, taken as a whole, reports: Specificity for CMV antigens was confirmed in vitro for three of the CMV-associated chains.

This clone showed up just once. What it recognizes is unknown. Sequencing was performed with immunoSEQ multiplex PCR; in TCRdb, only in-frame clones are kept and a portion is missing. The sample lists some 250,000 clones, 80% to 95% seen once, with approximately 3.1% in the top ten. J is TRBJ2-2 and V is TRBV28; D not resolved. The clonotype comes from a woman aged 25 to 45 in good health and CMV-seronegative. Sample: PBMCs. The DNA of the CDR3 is TGTGCCAGCACCCTTACCAGCACCGGGGAGCTGTTTTTT. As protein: CASTLTSTGELFF.